This paragraph reports one T cell receptor (beta chain). The sample belongs to a study of shared clonotypes between healthy human individuals. Sequencing was performed with immunoSEQ multiplex PCR; in TCRdb, only in-frame clones are kept and a portion is missing. The sample consists of about 110,000 clones, under 70% of them appearing once. J gave up 5 bases and V 3 bases, and 2 bases lay outside the gene matches. There are 15 residues in the CDR3. From germline, CDR1 is SGHRS and CDR2 YFSETQ. This clonotype was obtained from a woman younger than 45 in good health. The specimen sequenced was memory CD8+ T cells sorted from blood. As for subset: CD45RO+ cells pooled with CCR7-negative TemRA cells. This sequence joins TRBV5-1 and TRBJ2-1; 13 nucleotides line up with TRBD2. CDR3 protein: CASSWTSGSHNEQFF. The CDR3 nucleotides are TGCGCCAGCAGCTGGACTAGCGGGAGCCACAATGAGCAGTTCTTC.